This T cell receptor (beta chain) is from a study of T-cell reconstitution after alpha-beta-depleted transplantation in children. Many counts were recorded for this clonotype. Unique molecular identifiers were incorporated during preparation of the TCRbeta library. TCRdb processed the PCR reads anew with MiXCR; each CDR3 protein has one entry. This repertoire shows about 300,000 distinct CDR3 sequences, 9.5% to 13% found once; its top ten account for 7.5%. Sequencing used PBMCs, obtained before TCRalphabeta/CD19-depleted stem cell transplant. This TCR was recovered from a boy in the first two years of life with acute myeloid leukemia, due to receive a stem cell transplant.

CDR3 protein: CASTQQGQGTYEQYF. As DNA, the CDR3 is TGTGCCAGCACCCAACAGGGACAGGGGACCTACGAGCAGTACTTC. The chain combines TRBV12-3 or TRBV12-4 with TRBJ2-7; 10 bases agree with TRBD1. This CDR3 region has 15 residues. The ends lost 7 bases at V and 2 bases at J; junction bases unmatched: 8.